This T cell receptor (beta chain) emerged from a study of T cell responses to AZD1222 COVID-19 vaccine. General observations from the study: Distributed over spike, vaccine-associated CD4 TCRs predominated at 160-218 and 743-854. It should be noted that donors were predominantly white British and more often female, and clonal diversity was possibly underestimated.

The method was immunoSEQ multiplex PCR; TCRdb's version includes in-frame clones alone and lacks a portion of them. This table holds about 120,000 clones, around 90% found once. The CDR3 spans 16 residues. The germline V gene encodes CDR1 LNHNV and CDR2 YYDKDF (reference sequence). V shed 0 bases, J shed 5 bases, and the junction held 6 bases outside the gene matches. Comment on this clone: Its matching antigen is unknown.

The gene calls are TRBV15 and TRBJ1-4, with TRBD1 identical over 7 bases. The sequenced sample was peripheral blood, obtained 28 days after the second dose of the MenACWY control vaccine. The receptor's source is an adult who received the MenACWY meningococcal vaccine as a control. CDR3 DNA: TGTGCCACCAGCAGAGAGCCCACAGGGGAAAATGAAAAACTGTTTTTT. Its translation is CATSREPTGENEKLFF.